The clone carrying this T cell receptor (beta chain) was found a few times. Antigen unknown. Using its own MiXCR run on the reads, TCRdb lists one record per CDR3 protein. The table includes roughly 310,000 distinct CDR3 sequences, approximately 32% detected once. The data stem from a study of T cell repertoires in cytomegalovirus infection. Study context: Recently identified HLA-C-restricted CMV epitopes were used, and well-studied HLA-B-restricted CMV epitopes were used as well. A matching HLA type, together with CMV infection, was signaled by public TCR beta signatures.

General study points: Cumulative frequency (of public TCR beta family members) identified carriers of CMV plus the relevant HLA. HLA-C-restricted CMV clonotypes gave the most frequent clonotype in two of eight donors.

This receptor was obtained from a human donor in good health (CMV status not recorded). Some clones in this sample may be carry-over from other donors' samples. The specimen comprised cultured PBMCs, sampled from culture after CMV antigen stimulation.

The CDR3 DNA sequence: TGTGCCAGTAGTGATCCCGGACTAGCGGCGGGGATTGAGCAGTTCTTC. Protein sequence: CASSDPGLAAGIEQFF. The chain recombines TRBV19 with TRBJ2-1, with 10 nucleotides matching TRBD2. Germline V gene data show CDR1 as LNHDA and CDR2 as SQIVND (reference sequence). The CDR3 spans 16 residues. V gave up 5 bases and J gave up 9 bases; unmatched junction bases: 13.